The 17 T cell receptor beta chains in this list originate from one sample, sequenced in a study of graft-versus-host responses after intestinal transplantation (dated by TCRdb to the early 2020s). The time point tag for this specimen amounts to: cells obtained before transplantation from donor or recipient. Mixed lymphocyte reactions plated 200,000 CFSE-labeled pre-transplant responders with 200,000 irradiated violet-dye-labeled stimulators and were cultured for six to seven days. Library preparation used the immunoSEQ multiplex PCR assay. In TCRdb, the immuneACCESS table is reduced to in-frame sequences with V and J assigned. These tables do not hold every clone; where another copy was compared, an unresolved V gene accounts for under half, and the others remain unexplained. This sample gives about 12,000 clones in total; roughly 30% of them show up just once. The top ten clones comprise about 3.4% of the sample.

The sequenced sample was alloreactive CD8+ T cells from a mixed lymphocyte reaction culture, obtained before intestinal transplant. What this sample's cell subset or site label stands for: CFSE-low proliferating T cells sorted from approximately 6-day pre-transplant mixed lymphocyte reaction (GvH or HvG direction). These receptor sequences come from a human patient who received an intestinal transplant.

The V gene is TRBV6-5, the J gene TRBJ2-7; the D gene is possibly TRBD2 (5 bases). With 0 bases removed from V and 7 bases from J, the gap between germline ends came to 10 bases. The CDR3 runs 13 residues. Germline V CDR1 and CDR2: MNHEY, SVGAGI. CDR3 nucleotides: TGTGCCAGCAGTTACTCCGTGACGGGGGAGCAGTACTTC. The encoded protein is CASSYSVTGEQYF.

This clone turned up a few times. The chain links TRBV4-3 to TRBJ2-7; no firm D call. This CDR3 spans 14 amino acids. In germline, CDR1 is LGHNA, CDR2 YSLEER. V was cut by 4 bases and J by 5 bases, with 15 bases left in between. The CDR3 DNA reads TGCGCCAGCAGCCCTTCGGCCGGGTCCCACGAGCAGTACTTC. Residues: CASSPSAGSHEQYF.

V and J are TRBV27 and TRBJ2-7, with D possibly matching TRBD2 (6 bases). Germline loops: CDR1 MNHEY, CDR2 SMNVEV (reference sequence). The V gene lost 3 bases and the J gene lost 7 bases, with 16 bases spanning the gap. The CDR3 sequence is 14 residues long. The DNA of the CDR3 is TGTGCCAGCAGTTTCGGGGGAGTGGGCTATGAGCAGTACTTC. Protein sequence: CASSFGGVGYEQYF.

In its sample, this clone was seen a few times. The CDR3, as DNA: TGTGCCAGCAGTCCCGATCCTTCCGAGCAGTACTTC. As protein: CASSPDPSEQYF. The rearrangement links TRBV6-5 to TRBJ2-7; unclear D gene. V lost 5 bases and J lost 6, with 11 bases in between. Germline-derived CDR1 and CDR2 are MNHEY and SVGAGI. This CDR3 is built from 12 residues.

In this sample, this clone turned up a few times. The J gene is TRBJ2-1, the V gene TRBV11-3, with 9 bases aligning to TRBD2. The CDR3 is 16 residues long. Germline CDR1 and CDR2: SGHNT and YENEEA. J was trimmed by 8 bases and V by 1 base; bases with no gene match: 9. The CDR3 DNA follows: TGTGCCAGCAGCTTAGTGCTAGCGGGAAGATTCGATGAGCAGTTCTTC. It is translated as CASSLVLAGRFDEQFF.

The chain has TRBV27 and TRBJ2-7, with TRBD2 matching 13 bases. The germline CDR1 and CDR2 sequences are MNHEY and SMNVEV (reference sequence). V was clipped by 2 bases and J by 3 bases; unmatched bases: 13. The CDR3 sequence is 19 residues long. The CDR3 reads CASSLPRTSGRMDYYEQYF. CDR3 DNA: TGTGCCAGCAGTTTACCGCGGACTAGCGGGAGAATGGACTACTACGAGCAGTACTTC.

This clone was picked up one time. The CDR3 protein is CASSQVTGELFF. The CDR3 coding sequence is TGCGCCAGCAGCCAAGTCACCGGGGAGCTGTTTTTT. This chain connects TRBV4-3 to TRBJ2-2; D unresolved. This CDR3 has 12 residues. Germline assignment: CDR1 LGHNA and CDR2 YSLEER. Trimming left V 1 base short and J 4 bases short, with 1 base between.

V gene TRBV6-5 combines with J gene TRBJ2-1, with a possible D match to TRBD2 (6 bases). CDR1 MNHEY and CDR2 SVGAGI come from the germline V gene. V shed 2 bases and J shed 4 bases, with 15 bases lying between them. The CDR3 is 16 residues long. The CDR3, as DNA: TGTGCCAGCAGTTACCGAATTAGCGGACCTTACAATGAGCAGTTCTTC. Translating it yields CASSYRISGPYNEQFF.

The chain joins TRBV7-6 to TRBJ2-1; no reliable D call. Trimming cost V 0 bases and J 4 bases, with 7 bases left between them. The CDR3 is 14 residues long. Germline V gene sequence: CDR1 SGHVS, CDR2 FNYEAQ. This chain's CDR3 is CASSLAGSYNEQFF. The CDR3 DNA is TGTGCCAGCAGCTTAGCCGGTTCTTACAATGAGCAGTTCTTC. Variable domain in full (rest from reference TRBV7-6 and TRBJ2-1): GAGVSQSPRYKVTKRGQDVALRCDPISGHVSLYWYRQALGQGPEFLTYFNYEAQQDKSGLPNDRFSAERPEGSISTLTIQRTEQRDSAMYRCASSLAGSYNEQFFGPGTRLTVL.

This chain's CDR3 is CATSYGTGAYEQYF. The DNA of the CDR3 is TGTGCCACCAGCTACGGGACAGGGGCCTACGAGCAGTACTTC. V usage is TRBV15 and J usage is TRBJ2-7; 10 positions match TRBD1. The CDR3 loop spans 14 amino acids. CDR1 is LNHNV, CDR2 YYDKDF, per germline (reference sequence). V dropped 5 bases and J dropped 2; count of bases not matched to a gene: 3.

The chain couples TRBV21-1 to TRBJ2-4; TRBD1 is taken as the D call from the table, unchecked against the DNA. TRBV21-1 is designated a pseudogene. The CDR3 is 18 residues long. Written as DNA, the CDR3 is TGTGCCAGCAGCAAAGAGTGTCAGGGGCCATGGGCCAAAAACATTCAGTACTTC. This translates into CASSKECQGPWAKNIQYF.

There are a few counts of this clone. The chain employs TRBV4-3 and TRBJ2-7; tentatively, D is TRBD2 (6 bases). The V end lost 4 bases, the J end lost 4 bases, and 11 bases lay between the germline ends. The CDR3 spans 13 residues. CDR1 and CDR2 from the germline V gene are LGHNA and YSLEER. CDR3 sequence: CASSPQTSYEQYF. For the CDR3, the DNA is TGCGCCAGCAGCCCCCAGACTAGTTACGAGCAGTACTTC.

The V and J genes are TRBV7-8 and TRBJ2-1, with D hard to call. Trimming stripped 0 bases from V and 7 bases from J, with 7 bases between. Germline CDR1 reads SGHVS; CDR2 reads FQNEAQ. The CDR3 extends over 13 amino acids. The CDR3 coding sequence is TGTGCCAGCAGCTTAGCACGGTGGAATGAGCAGTTCTTC. Amino acid sequence: CASSLARWNEQFF.

Regarding this clone: Mismatch with germline at one junction end may stem from a read error. This chain links TRBV4-2 with TRBJ2-7; D is uncertain. Per germline, CDR1 LGHNA and CDR2 YNFKEQ. CDR3 size: 15 residues. The DNA for the CDR3 is TGTGCCAGCAGTCAAGAACGAGACTTCACCTACGAGCAGTACTTC. It translates to CASSQERDFTYEQYF.

The chain links TRBV7-9 to TRBJ2-7; TRBD1 aligns across 7 bases. CDR1 and CDR2 from the germline V gene are SEHNR and FQNEAQ (reference sequence). J lost 0 bases, V lost 5 bases, and 7 bases had no gene match. The CDR3 has 15 residues. CDR3 loop: CASSGGQVNSYEQYF. The CDR3 nucleotides read TGTGCCAGCAGCGGCGGACAGGTCAACTCCTACGAGCAGTACTTC.

For this clone: Other nucleotide sequences from this sample produce the same CDR3. J is TRBJ1-1 and V is TRBV27; a weak D match, TRBD1 (5 bases). V was pared by 7 bases and J by 11 bases, with 20 bases between. The CDR3 is made up of 13 amino acids. Germline-derived CDR1 and CDR2 are MNHEY and SMNVEV (reference sequence). The DNA of the CDR3 is TGTGCCAGCAACGACAAAGGTCCCAGGGAGGCTTTCTTT. This gives the protein CASNDKGPREAFF.

The rearrangement uses TRBV6-5 and TRBJ2-7; D is perhaps TRBD1 or TRBD2 (6 bases each). The length of the CDR3 is 16 residues. Germline V gene lookup returns CDR1 MNHEY and CDR2 SVGAGI. Trimming shortened V by 2 bases and J by 5 bases, and 19 bases separated the two germline ends. Written as DNA, the CDR3 is TGTGCCAGCAGTTACCTTCCGGGGGCCTCTTTTAACGAGCAGTACTTC. The encoded protein is CASSYLPGASFNEQYF.